This T cell receptor (beta chain) came from a study of shared clonotypes between healthy human individuals. As to this clone: The antigen is unknown.

Germline V gene data show CDR1 as SGHAT and CDR2 as FQNNGV. This CDR3 has 14 amino acids. Trimming left V 1 base short and J 0 bases short, with 6 bases between. General observations from the study: Having only a few donors restricted how much genetic and exposure-history diversity was captured. On the whole, naive subsets had larger estimated richness than memory subsets had.

Repertoires were generated with immunoSEQ multiplex PCR, while TCRdb's copy carries only in-frame clones and drops some. The sample carries about 1.1 million clones, more than 75% recorded once. This TCR was sampled from a man aged 18 to 30 in good health. Some clones in this sample may be carry-over from other donors' samples. The chain recombines TRBV11-2 with TRBJ2-5; D uncertain. Sequences were obtained from memory CD4+ T cells from PBMCs. Subset described: CD45RA-negative fraction. The CDR3 DNA reads as TGTGCCAGCAGCTTAGGACGGTACCAAGAGACCCAGTACTTC. It translates to CASSLGRYQETQYF.